This T cell receptor beta chain is drawn from a study of cytomegalovirus exposure and HLA in healthy donors. Whole-study context: Counted in an early data release were about 86 million unique TCRs from HLA-typed donors. General study findings and limits: A further, later analysis showed that HLA-associated TCR beta chains (compared with equally common others) were more clonally expanded. Most of the CMV-associated TCR beta chains (in a later analysis) appeared to be HLA-restricted.

Per germline, CDR1 PRHDT and CDR2 FYEKMQ (reference sequence). V dropped 5 bases and J dropped 4; count of bases not matched to a gene: 10. The CDR3 contains 16 residues. As regards this clone: The antigen is undetermined.

13 Jbeta primers and 60 Vbeta primers were used for the PCR. Original processing notes: It was a later analysis that counted about 80 million unique TCR beta chains, of which 9.5 million to 14 million were shared. TCRdb's copy holds only in-frame clones and misses some; the assay was immunoSEQ multiplex PCR. The DNA was the basis for D and trimming; V, J and clone size are from that table. The specimen's table records about 210,000 clones. The sample comprised PBMCs. The TCR originated in a woman in her twenties or thirties in good health and CMV-seropositive. The chain couples TRBV13 to TRBJ2-2; the match to TRBD2 covers 7 bases. The CDR3: CASSDGLGVFTGELFF. Here the CDR3 DNA reads TGTGCCAGCAGCGACGGACTAGGTGTTTTCACCGGGGAGCTGTTTTTT.